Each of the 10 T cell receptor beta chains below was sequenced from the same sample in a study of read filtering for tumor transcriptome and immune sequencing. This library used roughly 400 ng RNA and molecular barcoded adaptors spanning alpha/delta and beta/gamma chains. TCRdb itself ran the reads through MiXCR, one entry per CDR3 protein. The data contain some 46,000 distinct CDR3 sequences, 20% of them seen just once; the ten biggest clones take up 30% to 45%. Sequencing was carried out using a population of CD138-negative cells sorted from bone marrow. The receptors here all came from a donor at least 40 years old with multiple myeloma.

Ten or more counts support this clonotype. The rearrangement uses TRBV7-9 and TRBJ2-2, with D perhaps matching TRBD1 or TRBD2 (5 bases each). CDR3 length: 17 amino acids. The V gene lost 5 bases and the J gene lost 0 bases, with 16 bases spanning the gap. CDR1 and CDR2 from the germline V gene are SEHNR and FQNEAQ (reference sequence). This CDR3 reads CASSRGLAIANTGELFF. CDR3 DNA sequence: TGTGCCAGCAGCCGGGGCTTGGCGATCGCGAACACCGGGGAGCTGTTTTTT.

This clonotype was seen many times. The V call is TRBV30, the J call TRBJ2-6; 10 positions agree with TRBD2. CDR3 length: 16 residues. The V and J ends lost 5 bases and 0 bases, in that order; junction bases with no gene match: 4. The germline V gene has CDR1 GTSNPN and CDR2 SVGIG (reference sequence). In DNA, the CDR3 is TGTGCCTGGTCTAGCGGGAGTAGCTCTGGGGCCAACGTCCTGACTTTC. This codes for CAWSSGSSSGANVLTF.

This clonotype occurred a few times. CDR3 loop: CASSLSVAKNIQYF. In nucleotides, the CDR3 is TGTGCCAGCAGTTTATCTGTAGCCAAAAACATTCAGTACTTC. The rearrangement links TRBV28 to TRBJ2-4; unclear D gene. CDR1 MDHEN and CDR2 SYDVKM come from the germline V gene. Trimming took 1 base from V and 0 from J, leaving 4 bases between them. The CDR3 is 14 residues long.

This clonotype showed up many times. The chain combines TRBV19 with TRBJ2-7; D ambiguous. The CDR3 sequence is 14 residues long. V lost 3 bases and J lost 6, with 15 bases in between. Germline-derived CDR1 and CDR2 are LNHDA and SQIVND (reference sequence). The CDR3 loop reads CASSMTVPVSEQYF. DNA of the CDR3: TGTGCCAGTAGTATGACCGTCCCGGTGAGCGAGCAGTACTTC.

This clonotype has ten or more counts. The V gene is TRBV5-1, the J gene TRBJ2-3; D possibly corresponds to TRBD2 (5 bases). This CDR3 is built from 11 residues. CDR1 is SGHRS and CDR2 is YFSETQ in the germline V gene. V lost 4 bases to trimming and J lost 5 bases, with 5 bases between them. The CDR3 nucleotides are TGCGCCAGCAGCGAGGGAGATACGCAGTATTTT. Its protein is CASSEGDTQYF.

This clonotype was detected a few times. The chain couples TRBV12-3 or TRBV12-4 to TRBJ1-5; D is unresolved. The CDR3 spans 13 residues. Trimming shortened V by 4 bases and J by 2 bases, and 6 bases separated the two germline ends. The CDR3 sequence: CASSSGGNQPQHF. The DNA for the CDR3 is TGTGCCAGCAGTTCCGGGGGCAATCAGCCCCAGCATTTT.

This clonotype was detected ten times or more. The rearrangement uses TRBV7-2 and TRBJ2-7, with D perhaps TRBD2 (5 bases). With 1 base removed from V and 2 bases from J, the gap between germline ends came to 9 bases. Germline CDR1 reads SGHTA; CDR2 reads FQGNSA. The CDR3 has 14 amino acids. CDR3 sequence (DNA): TGTGCCAGCAGCTTAGGGACTCCGCCCTACGAGCAGTACTTC. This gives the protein CASSLGTPPYEQYF.

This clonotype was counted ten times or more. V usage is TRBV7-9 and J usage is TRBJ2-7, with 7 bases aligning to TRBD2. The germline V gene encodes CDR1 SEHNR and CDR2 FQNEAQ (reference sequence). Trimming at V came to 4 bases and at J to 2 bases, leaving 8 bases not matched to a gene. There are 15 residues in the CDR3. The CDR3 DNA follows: TGTGCCAGCAGCTCCACGACGGGGAGGGCCTACGAGCAGTACTTC. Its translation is CASSSTTGRAYEQYF. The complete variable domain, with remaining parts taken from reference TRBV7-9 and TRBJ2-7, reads DTGVSQNPRHKITKRGQNVTFRCDPISEHNRLYWYRQTLGQGPEFLTYFQNEAQLEKSRLLSDRFSAERPKGSFSTLEIQRTEQGDSAMYLCASSSTTGRAYEQYFGPGTRLTVT.

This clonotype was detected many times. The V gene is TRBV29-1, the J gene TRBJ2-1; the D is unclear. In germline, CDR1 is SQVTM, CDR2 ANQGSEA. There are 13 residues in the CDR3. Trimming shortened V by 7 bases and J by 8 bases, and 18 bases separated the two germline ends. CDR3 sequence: CSARRARLDEQFF. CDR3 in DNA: TGCAGCGCGAGACGTGCAAGGTTGGATGAGCAGTTCTTC.

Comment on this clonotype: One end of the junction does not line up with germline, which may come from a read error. The chain's CDR3 is CSLSDQETKYF. CDR3 sequence (DNA): TGCAGTCTGTCGGACCAAGAGACCAAGTACTTC. The chain carries TRBV20-1 and TRBJ2-5; no clear D. From germline, CDR1 is DFQATT and CDR2 SNEGSKA (reference sequence). This CDR3 is built from 11 residues.